The 25 T cell receptor beta chains in this list originate from one sample, sequenced in a study of human T cells and chemical hapten exposure. The time point denotes: pre-sensitization, week 0. Treatment: therapeutic diphenylcyclopropenone sensitization with weekly scalp DPC. TCRdb redid the calling of the RACE reads with MiXCR, one entry per CDR3 protein. Among around 200,000 distinct CDR3 sequences listed, almost 30% were seen once. The sample here was whole blood, taken in connection with sensitization to the hapten diphenylcyclopropenone (DPC). Every receptor here comes from a woman aged 30 to 39 with alopecia areata. Some clones in this sample may be carry-over from other donors' samples.

This clonotype was recorded a few times. This chain links TRBV5-5 with TRBJ2-2; D possibly corresponds to TRBD2 (5 bases). Between the trimmed V and J ends, which lost 0 bases and 0 bases, there was a span of 9 bases. The CDR3 loop spans 16 amino acids. Germline V gene sequence: CDR1 SGHKS, CDR2 YYEKEE (reference sequence). The CDR3 DNA sequence: TGTGCCAGCAGCTTGGAGAGAGGGTCGAACACCGGGGAGCTGTTTTTT. Protein sequence: CASSLERGSNTGELFF.

This clonotype showed up just a few times. This sequence joins TRBV28 and TRBJ2-3; D gene ambiguous. The CDR3 is 14 residues long. The germline gives CDR1 MDHEN, CDR2 SYDVKM. V lost 5 bases and J 2 bases, leaving 11 bases between the germline ends. The CDR3 DNA is TGTGCCAGCAGTCCTAGATGGATCACAGATACGCAGTATTTT. Translating it yields CASSPRWITDTQYF.

This sequence joins TRBV27 and TRBJ1-2, with D perhaps matching TRBD1 (5 bases). CDR3 size: 15 residues. Germline V CDR1 and CDR2: MNHEY, SMNVEV (reference sequence). V was cut by 2 bases and J by 5 bases, with 15 bases left in between. CDR3 sequence reads: CASSLQGLPAYGYTF. The CDR3 DNA is TGTGCCAGCAGTTTACAGGGACTTCCTGCTTATGGCTACACCTTC.

The chain is built from TRBV28 and TRBJ2-1, with 8 nucleotides matching TRBD2. The germline gives CDR1 MDHEN, CDR2 SYDVKM. Germline trimming cut 8 bases from V and 4 bases from J; bases unmatched to any gene: 10. The CDR3 is 15 residues long. CDR3 amino acids: CASAPATGGYNEQFF. Here the CDR3 DNA reads TGTGCCAGCGCGCCGGCGACGGGAGGGTACAATGAGCAGTTCTTC.

The chain uses TRBV4-1 and TRBJ2-3; the match to TRBD1 covers 8 bases. CDR3 length: 16 residues. V shed 2 bases and J 6 bases; nucleotides not matched to a gene: 10. Germline lookup yields CDR1 MGHRA and CDR2 YSYEKL. CDR3 nucleotides: TGCGCCAGCAGCCAACTACAGGGGGTGGGGGCGGATACGCAGTATTTT. Translated: CASSQLQGVGADTQYF.

This clonotype was seen more than once but under ten times. The chain carries TRBV5-1 and TRBJ1-1; the D gene is possibly TRBD1 (5 bases). CDR3 length: 14 amino acids. Trimming stripped 0 bases from V and 5 bases from J, with 11 bases between. Germline assignment: CDR1 SGHRS and CDR2 YFSETQ. CDR3 region: CASSLASGRTEAFF. The CDR3 DNA follows: TGCGCCAGCAGCTTGGCCTCAGGGAGGACTGAAGCTTTCTTT.

The chain links TRBV29-1 to TRBJ2-3; D gene unclear. Trimming removed 6 bases at V and 2 bases at J, with 9 bases between. The CDR3 consists of 12 residues. The germline CDR1 and CDR2 sequences are SQVTM and ANQGSEA. The CDR3 sequence is CSVVGPTDTQYF. The CDR3 bases are TGCAGCGTCGTTGGGCCCACAGATACGCAGTATTTT.

Of note for this clonotype: The junction departs from the called germline gene at one end, perhaps through a read error. The chain links TRBV28 to TRBJ1-1; D might be TRBD1 (6 bases). The CDR3 loop spans 14 amino acids. Germline CDR1 and CDR2: MDHEN and SYDVKM. CDR3 nucleotides: TGTGCCAGTATCCGAGGGGGTCAGAACGCTGAAGCTTTCTTT. Translating gives CASIRGGQNAEAFF.

A few counts support this clonotype. The gene calls are TRBV6-4 and TRBJ2-2; 11 bases line up with TRBD1. CDR1 is MRHNA, CDR2 SNTAGT, per germline. V lost 6 bases to trimming and J lost 3 bases; unmatched junction nucleotides: 3. The CDR3 has 15 residues. Here the CDR3 reads CASSPGQGDTGELFF. CDR3 in DNA: TGTGCCAGCAGCCCGGGACAGGGGGACACCGGGGAGCTGTTTTTT.

The chain carries TRBV5-1 and TRBJ1-1, with 7 bases that match TRBD1. CDR1 SGHRS and CDR2 YFSETQ come from the germline V gene. This CDR3 spans 14 amino acids. V lost 5 bases to trimming and J lost 4 bases; unmatched junction nucleotides: 8. CDR3 residues: CASRTGDRGTEAFF. The CDR3 DNA reads as TGCGCCAGCAGAACCGGGGACAGAGGCACTGAAGCTTTCTTT. Drawing the rest from reference TRBV5-1 and TRBJ1-1, the complete variable domain is KAGVTQTPRYLIKTRGQQVTLSCSPISGHRSVSWYQQTPGQGLQFLFEYFSETQRNKGNFPGRFSGRQFSNSRSEMNVSTLELGDSALYLCASRTGDRGTEAFFGQGTRLTVV.

The chain recombines TRBV5-6 with TRBJ1-1; possibly TRBD1 for D (6 bases). This CDR3 is 15 amino acids long. V was trimmed by 1 base and J by 0 bases, leaving 10 bases between them. Germline V gene lookup returns CDR1 SGHDT and CDR2 YYEEEE. The CDR3 region has the DNA TGTGCCAGCAGCTTGCTGAGGGGGATGAACACTGAAGCTTTCTTT. Translating it yields CASSLLRGMNTEAFF.

About this clonotype itself: The germline gene is not matched at one end of the junction; a read error may be the cause. The V call is TRBV29-1, the J call TRBJ2-1, with D possibly being TRBD1 or TRBD2 (5 bases each). Germline values: CDR1 SQVTM, CDR2 ANQGSEA. This CDR3 contains 14 residues. DNA for the CDR3: TGCAGCTCCTTAAAAGGGGCGGCCGAGGGGTGGGAGATCTTC. This sequence encodes CSSLKGAAEGWEIF.

This clonotype was counted only a few times. This chain links TRBV9 with TRBJ1-2; no firm D call. There are 11 residues in the CDR3. The V end lost 3 bases, the J end lost 2 bases, and 2 bases lay between the germline ends. The germline V gene has CDR1 SGDLS and CDR2 YYNGEE. In DNA form, the CDR3 reads TGTGCCAGCAGCGAGAACTATGGCTACACCTTC. It encodes CASSENYGYTF.

This chain uses TRBV9 with TRBJ2-5, with 9 bases that match TRBD2. V was clipped by 3 bases and J by 5 bases; unmatched bases: 5. CDR1 and CDR2 (germline): SGDLS, YYNGEE. There are 14 residues in the CDR3. CDR3 nucleotides: TGTGCCAGCAGCGGTAGCGGGAGAGGGGAGACCCAGTACTTC. This sequence encodes CASSGSGRGETQYF.

V gene TRBV28 combines with J gene TRBJ1-1; TRBD1 agrees at 10 bases. With 8 bases clipped from V and 4 bases from J, the junction kept 10 bases outside the gene matches. This CDR3 is built from 15 residues. Germline V CDR1 and CDR2: MDHEN, SYDVKM. CDR3 coding DNA: TGTGCCAGCCCGCCCGGGACAGGGGTCCCCACTGAAGCTTTCTTT. Its protein product is CASPPGTGVPTEAFF.

This chain connects TRBV4-1 to TRBJ2-3; D tentatively reads TRBD1 or TRBD2 (5 bases each). Germline values: CDR1 MGHRA, CDR2 YSYEKL. Trimming pared 2 bases from V and 5 bases from J, leaving 17 bases between. CDR3 size: 16 residues. CDR3 sequence reads: CASSQPGTGGRDTQYF. For the CDR3, the DNA is TGCGCCAGCAGCCAACCCGGGACGGGTGGAAGAGATACGCAGTATTTT.

This clonotype has more than one count but fewer than ten. The chain uses TRBV28 and TRBJ1-2, with no clear D. V lost 6 bases to trimming and J lost 4 bases, with 12 bases between them. Germline V gene lookup returns CDR1 MDHEN and CDR2 SYDVKM. This CDR3 spans 13 amino acids. This chain's CDR3 is CASRRGLGYGYTF. CDR3 nucleotide sequence: TGTGCCAGCAGGCGTGGGTTAGGCTATGGCTACACCTTC.

The J gene is TRBJ2-5, the V gene TRBV7-6, with D perhaps matching TRBD2 (6 bases). Trimming stripped 3 bases from V and 5 bases from J, with 16 bases between. The CDR3 consists of 15 residues. The germline CDR1 and CDR2 sequences are SGHVS and FNYEAQ. The CDR3 spells CASSLGGPRAETQYF. The CDR3 DNA is TGTGCCAGCAGCTTGGGAGGCCCGCGGGCGGAGACCCAGTACTTC. The variable domain in full, completed from reference TRBV7-6 and TRBJ2-5, reads GAGVSQSPRYKVTKRGQDVALRCDPISGHVSLYWYRQALGQGPEFLTYFNYEAQQDKSGLPNDRFSAERPEGSISTLTIQRTEQRDSAMYRCASSLGGPRAETQYFGPGTRLLVL.

The chain uses TRBV7-8 and TRBJ2-5, with TRBD1 matching over 11 bases. CDR1 and CDR2 (germline): SGHVS, FQNEAQ. The CDR3 has 17 residues. The ends lost 0 bases at V and 0 bases at J; junction bases unmatched: 3. Here the CDR3 DNA reads TGTGCCAGCAGCTTAGCTAGGGACAGGGGGGACCAAGAGACCCAGTACTTC. It encodes CASSLARDRGDQETQYF.

This clonotype was recorded a few times. The chain recombines TRBV10-3 with TRBJ2-6, with no clear D. Germline lookup yields CDR1 ENHRY and CDR2 SYGVKD. Trimming cost V 4 bases and J 0 bases, with 7 bases left between them. The CDR3 extends over 15 amino acids. The CDR3 nucleotides read TGTGCCATCAGTGGGGCCAACTCTGGGGCCAACGTCCTGACTTTC. Protein sequence: CAISGANSGANVLTF.

The chain joins TRBV13 to TRBJ1-1; D perhaps matches TRBD1 (5 bases). The CDR3 has 14 amino acids. Trimming stripped 5 bases from V and 6 bases from J, with 16 bases between. The V gene's germline CDR1 is PRHDT and CDR2 FYEKMQ (reference sequence). The CDR3 here is CASSPSGGDPEAFF. The CDR3 coding sequence is TGTGCCAGCAGCCCTTCTGGGGGGGACCCTGAAGCTTTCTTT.

The chain joins TRBV20-1 to TRBJ1-6, with D maybe TRBD1 (5 bases). V lost 6 bases and J lost 9, with 15 bases in between. Germline V gives CDR1 DFQATT, CDR2 SNEGSKA (reference sequence). The CDR3 has 13 amino acids. CDR3 sequence: CSAQGERGSPLHF. The CDR3 nucleotides are TGCAGTGCCCAGGGTGAAAGAGGTTCACCCCTCCACTTT.

The chain carries TRBV7-2 and TRBJ2-1; D is perhaps TRBD1 (5 bases). V was cut by 4 bases and J by 4 bases, with 11 bases left in between. Germline values: CDR1 SGHTA, CDR2 FQGNSA. The CDR3 spans 14 residues. In nucleotides, the CDR3 is TGTGCCAGCAGCTCCCTCCCAGGGTACAATGAGCAGTTCTTC. Its translation: CASSSLPGYNEQFF.

The chain employs TRBV4-3 and TRBJ1-1, with no clear D. This CDR3 has 14 amino acids. Between the trimmed V and J ends, which lost 0 bases and 3 bases, there was a span of 8 bases. Germline V gene lookup returns CDR1 LGHNA and CDR2 YSLEER. CDR3 residues: CASSQDPRDTEAFF. As DNA, the CDR3 is TGCGCCAGCAGCCAAGATCCCCGGGACACTGAAGCTTTCTTT.

This clonotype was counted only a few times. The V call is TRBV16, the J call TRBJ1-1; D might be TRBD1 (5 bases). The CDR3 has 14 residues. The germline gives CDR1 KGHSY, CDR2 FQNENV. Trimming removed 8 bases at V and 0 bases at J, with 13 bases between. The DNA of the CDR3 is TGTGCCAGCGTGCGGGGGACCCTGAACACTGAAGCTTTCTTT. Amino acids: CASVRGTLNTEAFF.